The T cell receptor beta chain described here comes from a study of blood T cell repertoires in COVID-19. On the study more broadly: Sample material is recorded as cDNA or gDNA derived from T cells, B-cell-depleted T cells, or PBMCs.

Authors' methods: Reference gene primers were amplified, and this amplification served to estimate nucleated cell counts. Clones were read by immunoSEQ multiplex PCR, and TCRdb kept only the in-frame ones, dropping some. That table is the source of V, J and clone size, and D and trimming were worked out from the DNA. The sample consists of approximately 150,000 clones, roughly 91% of them appearing once. Germline CDR1 and CDR2: SGDLS and YYNGEE. This CDR3 has 18 residues. V gave up 0 bases and J gave up 1 base; unmatched junction bases: 12. The chain couples TRBV9 to TRBJ1-2, with 7 positions matching TRBD1. The source of this sequence is a man younger than 35 with COVID-19, enrolled during active disease. Sequencing used peripheral blood. The CDR3 DNA reads as TGTGCCAGCAGCGTAGCTACGTGGACAGGCCCCCTTAACTATGGCTACACCTTC. Translation gives CASSVATWTGPLNYGYTF.